The rows below give T cell receptor beta chains drawn from one sample of a study of T cells in Graves' hyperthyroidism and ophthalmopathy. TCRdb reprocessed the multiplex PCR reads via MiXCR and lists one record per CDR3 protein. In the table there are 730,000 or so distinct CDR3 sequences, roughly a sixth of which are singletons. Sequencing was carried out using blood. These receptors were taken from a woman aged 50 to 60 with Graves' hyperthyroidism that later progressed to Graves' ophthalmopathy. Each CDR3 is given with its conserved first and last residue. Fields, in order: J gene, V gene, CDR3 protein.

TRBJ2-2 TRBV2 CASSEWPGGTGELFF
TRBJ2-2 TRBV30 CAWTALEGQLFF
TRBJ1-4 TRBV9 CASSVGAESEKLFF
TRBJ1-1 TRBV15 CATSRGRTDTEAFF
TRBJ1-2 TRBV27 CASSTQTGGVGGYTF
TRBJ2-7 TRBV11-2 CASSLTGGASDEQYF
TRBJ1-2 TRBV3-1 CASSQGTGAGSYGYTF
TRBJ1-4 TRBV6-4 CASSPDPATNEKLFF
TRBJ1-2 TRBV12-3/TRBV12-4 CASSSTDYGYTF
TRBJ2-7 TRBV10-3 CAISGLAGDYEQYF
TRBJ2-5 TRBV19 CASRTGLAGGQETQYF
TRBJ1-1 TRBV19 CASSMGQGMTEAFF
TRBJ2-1 TRBV20-1 CSASDRVHEQFF
TRBJ1-1 TRBV4-1 CASSQKFPVNTEAFF
TRBJ2-5 TRBV10-3 CAISEPATGEYF
TRBJ2-7 TRBV7-9 CASSLLGEGTYEQYF
TRBJ1-2 TRBV10-3 CAISSGTGLGYTF
TRBJ2-3 TRBV5-1 CASLSGTSTDTQYF
TRBJ1-2 TRBV30 CAWSYSGGYTF
TRBJ1-4 TRBV6-1 CASSEPGQATNEKLFF
TRBJ1-4 TRBV15 CATSRESLQGAEGEKLFF
TRBJ2-3 TRBV5-1 CASSLEGTSVADTQYF